Shown below are 5 T cell receptor beta chains from a single sample sequenced in a study of human T cells and chemical hapten exposure. Separate cDNA molecules received unique molecular identifiers, which the library attached to them. TCRdb fed the reads into MiXCR, producing one record per CDR3 protein. The sample lists under 5,500 distinct CDR3 sequences; 49% were seen once. Sample treatment: therapeutic diphenylcyclopropenone sensitization with weekly scalp DPC. The sequenced sample was whole blood, obtained before DPC sensitization or 2, 6, or about 24 weeks after (not recorded which). The receptors stem from an adult with alopecia areata. Some clones in this sample may be carry-over from other donors' samples. This table probably holds off-target reads from a library built for another chain.

This clonotype was seen a handful of times. The chain uses TRBV10-2 and TRBJ2-3; D perhaps matches TRBD2 (6 bases). The V gene lost 6 bases and the J gene lost 3 bases, with 13 bases spanning the gap. The CDR3 extends over 14 amino acids. Germline V gives CDR1 WSHSY, CDR2 SAAADI. DNA for the CDR3: TGCGCCAGCAGGCGCGGGGAGAGGACAGATACGCAGTATTTT. Translated: CASRRGERTDTQYF.

The rearrangement uses TRBV20-1 and TRBJ2-5, with a tentative D call TRBD1 (6 bases). The V end lost 6 bases, the J end lost 3 bases, and 14 bases lay between the germline ends. The CDR3 extends over 13 amino acids. The germline gives CDR1 DFQATT, CDR2 SNEGSKA (reference sequence). The CDR3 DNA reads as TGCAGTGCCATGGACAGAGCTAAAGAGACCCAGTACTTC. Protein: CSAMDRAKETQYF.

This clonotype has only a few counts. The J gene is TRBJ2-3, the V gene TRBV5-1, with a tentative D call TRBD2 (6 bases). This CDR3 comprises 15 residues. CDR1 is SGHRS and CDR2 is YFSETQ in the germline V gene. The ends were cut back, 7 bases at V and 0 bases at J, with 15 bases in the middle. CDR3 region: CASARDSLSTDTQYF. The CDR3 nucleotides read TGCGCCAGCGCCCGGGACTCGCTTAGCACAGATACGCAGTATTTT.

V usage is TRBV7-2 and J usage is TRBJ2-7; 7 bases align to TRBD2. This CDR3 has 13 residues. V was clipped by 2 bases and J by 4 bases; unmatched bases: 2. From germline, CDR1 is SGHTA and CDR2 FQGNSA. DNA of the CDR3: TGTGCCAGCAGCTTAACTAGCGCGTACGAGCAGTACTTC. Translating it yields CASSLTSAYEQYF. Drawing the rest from reference TRBV7-2 and TRBJ2-7, the complete variable domain is GAGVSQSPSNKVTEKGKDVELRCDPISGHTALYWYRQSLGQGLEFLIYFQGNSAPDKSGLPSDRFSAERTGGSVSTLTIQRTQQEDSAVYLCASSLTSAYEQYFGPGTRLTVT.

This sequence joins TRBV7-2 and TRBJ1-4; 9 bases line up with TRBD1. The germline CDR1 and CDR2 sequences are SGHTA and FQGNSA. This CDR3 has 15 amino acids. V shed 5 bases, J shed 6 bases, and the junction held 7 bases outside the gene matches. The CDR3 DNA sequence: TGTGCCAGCAGCGGTACCGGGACAGGGCATGAAAAACTGTTTTTT. Protein product: CASSGTGTGHEKLFF. Supplemented by reference TRBV7-2 and TRBJ1-4, the full variable domain reads GAGVSQSPSNKVTEKGKDVELRCDPISGHTALYWYRQSLGQGLEFLIYFQGNSAPDKSGLPSDRFSAERTGGSVSTLTIQRTQQEDSAVYLCASSGTGTGHEKLFFGSGTQLSVL.